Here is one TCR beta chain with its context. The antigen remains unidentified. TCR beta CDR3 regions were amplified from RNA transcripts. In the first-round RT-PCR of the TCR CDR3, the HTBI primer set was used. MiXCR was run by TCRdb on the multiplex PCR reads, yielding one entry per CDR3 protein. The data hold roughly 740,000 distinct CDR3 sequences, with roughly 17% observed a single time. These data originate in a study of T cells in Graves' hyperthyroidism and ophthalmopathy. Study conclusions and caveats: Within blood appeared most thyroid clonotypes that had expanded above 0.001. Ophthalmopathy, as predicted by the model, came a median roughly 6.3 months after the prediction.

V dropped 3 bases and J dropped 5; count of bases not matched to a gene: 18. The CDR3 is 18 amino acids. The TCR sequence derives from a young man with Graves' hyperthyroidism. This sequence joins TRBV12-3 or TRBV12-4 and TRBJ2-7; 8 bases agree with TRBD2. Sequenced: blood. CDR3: CASSFTPRLASASDEQYF. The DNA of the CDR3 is TGTGCCAGCAGTTTCACCCCCAGACTAGCGAGTGCAAGCGACGAGCAGTACTTC.